These T cell receptor beta chains were read from a single sample in a study of blood T cell repertoires in COVID-19. Some clones are missing from TCRdb's copy, which holds only in-frame ones; the method was immunoSEQ multiplex PCR. The top ten hold roughly 8.2% of the sample, which has 110,000 or so clones, approximately 80% seen once. Material for sequencing was peripheral blood. The receptor set was obtained from a woman of 80 years or more with active or convalescent COVID-19. Both conserved end residues are part of each CDR3. The D gene is left open where the match is weak. Not every row has a clone size; where given, it reads once, few, many or a size class.

clone_size | j_call | v_call | d_call | cdr3_nt | cdr3_aa
- | TRBJ1-1 | TRBV5-4 | TRBD1 | TGTGCCAGCAGCCTATCGACAGGGGTGAACACTGAAGCTTTCTTT | CASSLSTGVNTEAFF
- | TRBJ2-2 | TRBV5-1 | - | TGCGCCAGCAGTCCGGGAGAGCTCACCGGGGAGCTGTTTTTT | CASSPGELTGELFF
- | TRBJ2-7 | TRBV7-9 | - | TGTGCCAGCAGCTTACAGGGCTGGCGGGGAGTTATAGAGCAGTACTTC | CASSLQGWRGVIEQYF
- | TRBJ2-2 | TRBV10-3 | - | TGTGCCATCAGTGAGTGGGGACTCAGTAACACCGGGGAGCTGTTTTTT | CAISEWGLSNTGELFF
- | TRBJ1-5 | TRBV28 | TRBD1 | TGTGCCAGCAGGATACAGGGGAGCAATCAGCCCCAGCATTTT | CASRIQGSNQPQHF
- | TRBJ1-1 | TRBV5-1 | TRBD1 | TGCGCCAGCAGCCATAATCCCGACAGGGGGGCTGAAGCTTTCTTT | CASSHNPDRGAEAFF
- | TRBJ1-2 | TRBV5-4 | - | TGTGCCAGCAGCTTGGCGGGGTCTGGTGGCTACACCTTC | CASSLAGSGGYTF
- | TRBJ1-2 | TRBV24-1 | - | TGTGCCACCAGTGATGGCGGCTATGGCTACACCTTC | CATSDGGYGYTF
- | TRBJ2-1 | TRBV5-4 | - | TGTGCCAGCAGTTCCGCTAGCGACCGGTCCTACAATGAGCAGTTCTTC | CASSSASDRSYNEQFF
- | TRBJ2-1 | TRBV9 | TRBD1 | TGTGCCAGCAGCGTAGGGGACAGGGCCCCCAATGAGCAGTTCTTC | CASSVGDRAPNEQFF
- | TRBJ2-1 | TRBV19 | - | TGTGCCAGTAGACCCGGTTGGGGGGGGCGGGAGTTCAATGAGCAGTTCTTC | CASRPGWGGREFNEQFF
- | TRBJ1-2 | TRBV4-1 | - | TGCGCCAGCAGCCAAGAAGGTCGGGGATCCTATGGCTACACCTTC | CASSQEGRGSYGYTF
- | TRBJ2-7 | TRBV28 | - | TGTGCCAGCAACCAAAGGGGCCAGAGGTACTTC | CASNQRGQRYF
once | TRBJ2-7 | TRBV27 | TRBD1 | TGTGCCAGCAGTTGGGGACAGGGGGGCTACGAGCAGTACTTC | CASSWGQGGYEQYF
- | TRBJ2-7 | TRBV28 | TRBD2 | TGTGCCAGCAGACCGGGAGGGAGTTGGGGCGAGCAGTACTTC | CASRPGGSWGEQYF
- | TRBJ2-2 | TRBV3-1/TRBV3-2 | - | TGTGCCAGCAGCCAAGTAGGGGAGCTGTTTTTT | CASSQVGELFF
- | TRBJ1-2 | TRBV27 | - | TGTGCCAGCAGTCCCTCAGGGCGAGGCTATGGCTACACCTTC | CASSPSGRGYGYTF
few | TRBJ2-3 | TRBV27 | TRBD2 | TGTGCCAGCAGTTCCCCCCTAGCGGGAGTGATTGATACGCAGTATTTT | CASSSPLAGVIDTQYF
- | TRBJ2-7 | TRBV5-1 | TRBD2 | TGCGCCAGCAGTACTAGCGGGGTCTCCTACGAGCAGTACTTC | CASSTSGVSYEQYF
once | TRBJ2-2 | TRBV9 | - | TGTGCCAGCGGAGCCGATCCGGGGGCCGGGGAGCTGTTTTTT | CASGADPGAGELFF
- | TRBJ2-7 | TRBV12-3/TRBV12-4 | - | TGTGCCAGCAGTTCGGTGTACGAGCAGTACTTC | CASSSVYEQYF
- | TRBJ2-5 | TRBV27 | - | TGTGCCAGCAGTTGGAGGGCCAGGTTGGGCCAAGAGACCCAGTACTTC | CASSWRARLGQETQYF
- | TRBJ1-2 | TRBV18 | - | TGTGCCAGCTTCACGGCGGGGGCACTCTATGGCTACACCTTC | CASFTAGALYGYTF
- | TRBJ2-7 | TRBV27 | - | TGTGCCAGCAGTTTAGGGAGTTGGGGGCCGGGGTACGAGCAGTACTTC | CASSLGSWGPGYEQYF
- | TRBJ1-1 | TRBV18 | - | TGTGCCAGCTCACGGGGGGACACTGAAGCTTTCTTT | CASSRGDTEAFF
- | TRBJ2-6 | TRBV18 | TRBD1 | TGTGCCAGCTCACGGGGACAGGGGAGCTCTGGGGCCAACGTCCTGACTTTC | CASSRGQGSSGANVLTF
- | TRBJ2-1 | TRBV9 | - | TGTGCCAGCAGCGTAACCGTAAGACTAGACAATGAGCAGTTCTTC | CASSVTVRLDNEQFF
- | TRBJ2-5 | TRBV12-5 | - | TGTGCTAGTGGACAGGGTTCGGAGACCCAGTACTTC | CASGQGSETQYF
- | TRBJ2-7 | TRBV5-4 | TRBD2 | TGTGCCAGCAGCCCCACCCTCGGGACTAGCGGGTCCTACGAGCAGTACTTC | CASSPTLGTSGSYEQYF
- | TRBJ2-7 | TRBV10-3 | TRBD2 | TGTGCCATCAGTGATCCGCGGGGGACCTACGAGCAGTACTTC | CAISDPRGTYEQYF
- | TRBJ2-7 | TRBV20-1 | TRBD2 | TGCAGTGCTAGTTATAGCGGGAGGTTGTACGAGCAGTACTTC | CSASYSGRLYEQYF
- | TRBJ1-2 | TRBV6-5 | TRBD1 | TGTGCCAGCAGTCTGATGGATACAGGGGATGGCTACACCTTC | CASSLMDTGDGYTF
- | TRBJ1-1 | TRBV6-4 | - | TGTGCCAGCAGTGACGAAAAGGACCGGGGAAACACTGAAGCTTTCTTT | CASSDEKDRGNTEAFF
- | TRBJ2-1 | TRBV5-4 | TRBD2 | TGTGCCAGCAGCACCCGGGGGGGGGAGATCTACAATGAGCAGTTCTTC | CASSTRGGEIYNEQFF